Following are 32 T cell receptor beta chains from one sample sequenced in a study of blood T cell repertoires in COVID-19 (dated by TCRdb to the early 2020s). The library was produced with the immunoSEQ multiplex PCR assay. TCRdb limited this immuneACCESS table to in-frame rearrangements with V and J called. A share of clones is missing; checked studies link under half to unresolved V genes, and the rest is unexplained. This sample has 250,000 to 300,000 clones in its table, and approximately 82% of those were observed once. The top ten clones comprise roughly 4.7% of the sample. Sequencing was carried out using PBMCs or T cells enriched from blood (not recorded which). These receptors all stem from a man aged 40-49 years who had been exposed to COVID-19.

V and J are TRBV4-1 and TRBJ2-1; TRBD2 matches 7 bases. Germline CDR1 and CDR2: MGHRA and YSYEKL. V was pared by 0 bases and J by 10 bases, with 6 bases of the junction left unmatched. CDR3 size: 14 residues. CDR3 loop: CASSQEGAAGEQFF. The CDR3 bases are TGCGCCAGCAGCCAAGAAGGAGCAGCGGGAGAGCAGTTCTTC.

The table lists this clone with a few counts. The CDR3 protein is CASSEVGTGLNQPQHF. The DNA of the CDR3 is TGTGCCAGCAGTGAAGTGGGAACAGGGCTTAATCAGCCCCAGCATTTT. The chain links TRBV6-1 to TRBJ1-5; tentatively, D is TRBD1 (6 bases). With 1 base removed from V and 4 bases from J, the gap between germline ends came to 14 bases. The germline CDR1 and CDR2 sequences are MNHNS and SASEGT. The CDR3 length is 16 residues.

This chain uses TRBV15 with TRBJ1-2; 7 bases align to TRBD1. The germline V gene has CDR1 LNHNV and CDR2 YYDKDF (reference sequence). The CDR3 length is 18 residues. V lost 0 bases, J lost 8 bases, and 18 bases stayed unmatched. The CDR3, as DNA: TGTGCCACCAGCAGAGATCTGGGTCCGGCAGGGGGTGAGTTAGGCTACACCTTC. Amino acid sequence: CATSRDLGPAGGELGYTF.

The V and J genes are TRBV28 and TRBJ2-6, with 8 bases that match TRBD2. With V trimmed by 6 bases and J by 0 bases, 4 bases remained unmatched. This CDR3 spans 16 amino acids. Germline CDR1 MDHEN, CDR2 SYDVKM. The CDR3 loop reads CASSPSGLSGANVLTF. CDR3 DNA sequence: TGTGCCAGCAGCCCTAGCGGGCTCTCTGGGGCCAACGTCCTGACTTTC.

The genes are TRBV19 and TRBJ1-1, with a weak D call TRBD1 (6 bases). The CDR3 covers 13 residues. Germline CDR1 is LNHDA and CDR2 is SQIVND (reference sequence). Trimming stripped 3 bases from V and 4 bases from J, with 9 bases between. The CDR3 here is CASSMRGGTEAFF. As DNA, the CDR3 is TGTGCCAGTAGTATGAGAGGGGGCACTGAAGCTTTCTTT.

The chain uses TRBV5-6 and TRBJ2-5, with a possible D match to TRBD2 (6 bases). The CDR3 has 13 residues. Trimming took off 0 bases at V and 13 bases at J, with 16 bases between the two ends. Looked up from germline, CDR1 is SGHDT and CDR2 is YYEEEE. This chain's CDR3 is CASSLAGGSFAYF. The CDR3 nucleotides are TGTGCCAGCAGCTTGGCCGGGGGTAGTTTTGCGTACTTC.

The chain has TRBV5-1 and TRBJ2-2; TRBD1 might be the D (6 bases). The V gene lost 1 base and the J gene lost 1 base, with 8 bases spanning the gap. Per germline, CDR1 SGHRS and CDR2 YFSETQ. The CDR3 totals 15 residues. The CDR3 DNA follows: TGCGCCAGCAGCTTGACAGGGAAGAACACCGGGGAGCTGTTTTTT. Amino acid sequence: CASSLTGKNTGELFF.

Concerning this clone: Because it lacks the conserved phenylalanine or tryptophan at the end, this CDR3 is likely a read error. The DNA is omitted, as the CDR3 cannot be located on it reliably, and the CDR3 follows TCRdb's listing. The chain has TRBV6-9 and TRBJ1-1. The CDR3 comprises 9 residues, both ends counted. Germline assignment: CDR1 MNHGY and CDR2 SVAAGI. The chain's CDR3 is CATTPSPVV.

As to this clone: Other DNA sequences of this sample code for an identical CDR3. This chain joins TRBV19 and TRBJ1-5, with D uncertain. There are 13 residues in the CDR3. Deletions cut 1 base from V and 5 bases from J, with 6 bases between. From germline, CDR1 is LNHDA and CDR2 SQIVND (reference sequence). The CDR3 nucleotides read TGTGCCAGTAGTATAGCACGGGATCAGCCCCAGCATTTT. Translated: CASSIARDQPQHF.

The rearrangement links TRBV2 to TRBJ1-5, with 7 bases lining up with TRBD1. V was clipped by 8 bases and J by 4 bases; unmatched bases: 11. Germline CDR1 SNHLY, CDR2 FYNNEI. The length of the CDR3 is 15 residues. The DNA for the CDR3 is TGTGCCAGCCGCCTCACACAGGGGAAAAATCAGCCCCAGCATTTT. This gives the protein CASRLTQGKNQPQHF.

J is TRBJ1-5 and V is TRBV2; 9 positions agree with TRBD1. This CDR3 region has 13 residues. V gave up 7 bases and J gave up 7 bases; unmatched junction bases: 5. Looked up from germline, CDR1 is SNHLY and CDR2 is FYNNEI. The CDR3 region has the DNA TGTGCCAGCATGGCCGACAGGGGGCAGCCCCAGCATTTT. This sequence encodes CASMADRGQPQHF. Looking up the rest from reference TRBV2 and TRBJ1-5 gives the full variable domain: EPEVTQTPSHQVTQMGQEVILRCVPISNHLYFYWYRQILGQKVEFLVSFYNNEISEKSEIFDDQFSVERPDGSNFTLKIRSTKLEDSAMYFCASMADRGQPQHFGDGTRLSIL.

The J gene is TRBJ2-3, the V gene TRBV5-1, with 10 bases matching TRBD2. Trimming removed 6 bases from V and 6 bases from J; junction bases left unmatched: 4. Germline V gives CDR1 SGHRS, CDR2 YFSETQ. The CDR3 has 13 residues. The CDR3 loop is CASKAGGLDTQYF. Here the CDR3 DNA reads TGCGCCAGCAAAGCGGGAGGGTTGGATACGCAGTATTTT.

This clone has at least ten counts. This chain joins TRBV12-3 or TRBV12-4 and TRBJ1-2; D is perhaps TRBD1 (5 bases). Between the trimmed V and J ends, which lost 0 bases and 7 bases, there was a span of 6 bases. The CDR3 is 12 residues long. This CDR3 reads CASSLAGGGYTF. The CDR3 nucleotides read TGTGCCAGCAGTTTAGCCGGGGGTGGCTACACCTTC.

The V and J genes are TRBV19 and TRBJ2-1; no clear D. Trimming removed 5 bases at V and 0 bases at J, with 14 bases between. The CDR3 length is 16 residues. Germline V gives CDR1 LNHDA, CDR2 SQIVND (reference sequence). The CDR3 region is CASSYFGSSSYNEQFF. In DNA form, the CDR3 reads TGTGCCAGTAGTTATTTCGGTAGTAGCTCCTACAATGAGCAGTTCTTC.

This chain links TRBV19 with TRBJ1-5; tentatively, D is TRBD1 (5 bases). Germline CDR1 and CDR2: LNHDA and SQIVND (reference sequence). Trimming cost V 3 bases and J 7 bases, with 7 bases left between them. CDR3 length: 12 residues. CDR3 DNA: TGTGCCAGTAGTATCCAGGGACAGCCCCAGCATTTT. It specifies CASSIQGQPQHF.

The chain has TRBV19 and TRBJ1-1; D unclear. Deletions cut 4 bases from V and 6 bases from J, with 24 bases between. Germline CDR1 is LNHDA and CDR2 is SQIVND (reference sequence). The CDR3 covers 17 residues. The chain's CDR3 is CASSTLAKNDPRAEAFF. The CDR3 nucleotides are TGTGCCAGTAGTACTCTCGCAAAAAATGATCCGAGAGCTGAAGCTTTCTTT.

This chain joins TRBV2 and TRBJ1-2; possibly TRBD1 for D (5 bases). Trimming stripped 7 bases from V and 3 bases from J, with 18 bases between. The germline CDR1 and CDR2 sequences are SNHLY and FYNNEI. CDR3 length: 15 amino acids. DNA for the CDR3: TGTGCCAGCACTGTTGAGGGGAGGGGCGACTATGGCTACACCTTC. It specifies CASTVEGRGDYGYTF. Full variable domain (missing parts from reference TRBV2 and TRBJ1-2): EPEVTQTPSHQVTQMGQEVILRCVPISNHLYFYWYRQILGQKVEFLVSFYNNEISEKSEIFDDQFSVERPDGSNFTLKIRSTKLEDSAMYFCASTVEGRGDYGYTFGSGTRLTVV.

This CDR3 is CAWSVRSGNHQPQHF. In DNA, the CDR3 is TGTGCCTGGAGTGTACGGTCGGGGAACCATCAGCCCCAGCATTTT. This rearrangement joins TRBV30 to TRBJ1-5; D uncertain. In germline, CDR1 is GTSNPN, CDR2 SVGIG (reference sequence). V was pared by 0 bases and J by 5 bases, with 14 bases between. This CDR3 contains 15 residues. Based on the CDR3 plus reference TRBV30 and TRBJ1-5, the full variable domain is SQTIHQWPATLVQPVGSPLSLECTVEGTSNPNLYWYRQAAGRGLQLLFYSVGIGQISSEVPQNLSASRPQDRQFILSSKKLLLSDSGFYLCAWSVRSGNHQPQHFGDGTRLSIL.

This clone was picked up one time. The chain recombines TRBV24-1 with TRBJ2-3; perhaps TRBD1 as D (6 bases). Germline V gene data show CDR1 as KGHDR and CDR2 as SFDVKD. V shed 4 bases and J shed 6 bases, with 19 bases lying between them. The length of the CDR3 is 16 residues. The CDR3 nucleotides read TGTGCCACCAGTGACTCGGACAGTCGTTCTTTGGATACGCAGTATTTT. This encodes CATSDSDSRSLDTQYF.

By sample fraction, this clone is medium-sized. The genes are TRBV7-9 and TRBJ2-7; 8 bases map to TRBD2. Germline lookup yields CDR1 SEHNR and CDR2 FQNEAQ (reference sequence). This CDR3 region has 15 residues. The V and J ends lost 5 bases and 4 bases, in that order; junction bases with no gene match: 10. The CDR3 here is CASSRNAGGWYEQYF. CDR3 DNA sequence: TGTGCCAGCAGCCGCAACGCGGGAGGATGGTACGAGCAGTACTTC.

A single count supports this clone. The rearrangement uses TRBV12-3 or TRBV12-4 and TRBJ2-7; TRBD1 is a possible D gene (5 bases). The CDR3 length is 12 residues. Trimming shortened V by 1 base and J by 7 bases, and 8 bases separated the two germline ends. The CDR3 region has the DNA TGTGCCAGCAGTTTAGGGAAGGGGGAGCAGTACTTC. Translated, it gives CASSLGKGEQYF.

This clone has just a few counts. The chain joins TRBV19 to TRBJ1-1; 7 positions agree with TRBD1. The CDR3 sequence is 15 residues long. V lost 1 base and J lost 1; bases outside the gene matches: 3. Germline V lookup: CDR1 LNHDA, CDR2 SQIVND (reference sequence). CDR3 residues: CASSIAWDRNTEAFF. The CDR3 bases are TGTGCCAGTAGTATAGCTTGGGACAGGAACACTGAAGCTTTCTTT.

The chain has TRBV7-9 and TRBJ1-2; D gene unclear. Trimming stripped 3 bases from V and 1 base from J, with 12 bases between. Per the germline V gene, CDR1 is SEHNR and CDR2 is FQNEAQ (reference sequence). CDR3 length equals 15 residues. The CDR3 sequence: CASSFLGSNNYGYTF. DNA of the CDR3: TGTGCCAGCAGCTTCCTGGGCAGCAATAACTATGGCTACACCTTC.

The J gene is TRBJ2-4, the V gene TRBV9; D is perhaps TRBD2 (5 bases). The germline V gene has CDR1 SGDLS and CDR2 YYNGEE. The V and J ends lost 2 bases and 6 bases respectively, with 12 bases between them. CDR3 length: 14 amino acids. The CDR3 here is CASSVAGMGNIQYF. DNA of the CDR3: TGTGCCAGCAGCGTGGCCGGGATGGGAAACATTCAGTACTTC.

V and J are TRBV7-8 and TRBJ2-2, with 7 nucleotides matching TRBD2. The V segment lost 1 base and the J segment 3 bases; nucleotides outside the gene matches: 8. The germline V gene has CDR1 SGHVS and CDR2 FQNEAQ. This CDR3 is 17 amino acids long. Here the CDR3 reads CASSLGGRDFYTGELFF. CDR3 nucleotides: TGTGCCAGCAGCTTAGGTGGGAGGGACTTTTACACCGGGGAGCTGTTTTTT.

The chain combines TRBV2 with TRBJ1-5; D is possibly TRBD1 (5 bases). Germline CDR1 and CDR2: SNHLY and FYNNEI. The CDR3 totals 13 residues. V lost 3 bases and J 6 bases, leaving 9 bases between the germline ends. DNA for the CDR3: TGTGCCAGCAGTGAGGGGCGGCGTCAGCCCCAGCATTTT. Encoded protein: CASSEGRRQPQHF.

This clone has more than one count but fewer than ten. The CDR3 bases are TGCGCCAGCAGGTCCCTTGGAGCTTCCTACAATGAGCAGTTCTTC. It yields the protein CASRSLGASYNEQFF. The rearrangement joins TRBV4-1 to TRBJ2-1; D is uncertain. From germline, CDR1 is MGHRA and CDR2 YSYEKL. Trimming pared 6 bases from V and 1 base from J, leaving 13 bases between. This CDR3 is 15 amino acids long.

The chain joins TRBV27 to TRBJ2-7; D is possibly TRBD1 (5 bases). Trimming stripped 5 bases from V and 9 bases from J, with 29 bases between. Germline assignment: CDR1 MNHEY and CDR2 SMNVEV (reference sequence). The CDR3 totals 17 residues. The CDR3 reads CASSPVRLQDVGFRQYF. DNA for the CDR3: TGTGCCAGCAGTCCGGTTCGGTTACAGGATGTGGGATTTAGGCAGTACTTC.

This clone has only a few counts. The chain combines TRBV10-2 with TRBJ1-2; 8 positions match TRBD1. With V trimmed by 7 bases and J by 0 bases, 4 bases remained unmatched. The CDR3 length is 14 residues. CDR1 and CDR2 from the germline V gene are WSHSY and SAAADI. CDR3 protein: CASNGQGSNYGYTF. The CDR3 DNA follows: TGCGCCAGCAACGGACAGGGCTCTAACTATGGCTACACCTTC.

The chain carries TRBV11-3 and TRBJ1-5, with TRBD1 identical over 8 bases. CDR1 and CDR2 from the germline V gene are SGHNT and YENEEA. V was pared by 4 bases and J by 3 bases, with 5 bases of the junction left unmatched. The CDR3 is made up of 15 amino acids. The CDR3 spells CASSSGTGDNQPQHF. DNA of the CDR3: TGTGCCAGCAGCTCTGGGACAGGAGACAATCAGCCCCAGCATTTT.

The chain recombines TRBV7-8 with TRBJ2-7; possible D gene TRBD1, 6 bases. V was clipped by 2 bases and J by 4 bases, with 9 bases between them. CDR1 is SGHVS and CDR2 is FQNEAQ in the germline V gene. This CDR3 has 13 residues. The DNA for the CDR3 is TGTGCCAGCAGCTTAAGGGACAAATACGAGCAGTACTTC. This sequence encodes CASSLRDKYEQYF. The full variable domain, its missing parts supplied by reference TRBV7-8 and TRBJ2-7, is GAGVSQSPRYKVAKRGQDVALRCDPISGHVSLFWYQQALGQGPEFLTYFQNEAQLDKSGLPSDRFFAERPEGSVSTLKIQRTQQEDSAVYLCASSLRDKYEQYFGPGTRLTVT.

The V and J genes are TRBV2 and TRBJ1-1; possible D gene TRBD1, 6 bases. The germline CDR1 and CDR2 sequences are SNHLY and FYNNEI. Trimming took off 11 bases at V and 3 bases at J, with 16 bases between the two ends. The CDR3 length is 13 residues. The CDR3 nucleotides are TGTGCCGGGAGACAGGATATGGACACTGAAGCTTTCTTT. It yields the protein CAGRQDMDTEAFF.